The sequence of this T cell receptor (beta chain) was determined in a study of T cell changes during pregnancy in multiple sclerosis. This CDR3 comprises 15 residues. The junction had 4 bases not matched to a gene; V was cut back by 2 bases and J by 1 base. Germline CDR1 SEHNR, CDR2 FQNEAQ (reference sequence). The data were produced by immunoSEQ multiplex PCR, yet TCRdb's version contains in-frame clones alone and is incomplete. The sample shows around 37,000 clones, 90% to 95% of them seen only once. The V call is TRBV7-9, the J call TRBJ1-1, with 7 bases fitting TRBD1. The clonotype comes from a female donor with multiple sclerosis, enrolled in a pregnancy study. Source: CD8+ T cells from peripheral blood mononuclear cells, taken in the second trimester of pregnancy. The DNA for the CDR3 is TGTGCCAGCAGCTTAACGGGGACAGAGAACACTGAAGCTTTCTTT. It specifies CASSLTGTENTEAFF.